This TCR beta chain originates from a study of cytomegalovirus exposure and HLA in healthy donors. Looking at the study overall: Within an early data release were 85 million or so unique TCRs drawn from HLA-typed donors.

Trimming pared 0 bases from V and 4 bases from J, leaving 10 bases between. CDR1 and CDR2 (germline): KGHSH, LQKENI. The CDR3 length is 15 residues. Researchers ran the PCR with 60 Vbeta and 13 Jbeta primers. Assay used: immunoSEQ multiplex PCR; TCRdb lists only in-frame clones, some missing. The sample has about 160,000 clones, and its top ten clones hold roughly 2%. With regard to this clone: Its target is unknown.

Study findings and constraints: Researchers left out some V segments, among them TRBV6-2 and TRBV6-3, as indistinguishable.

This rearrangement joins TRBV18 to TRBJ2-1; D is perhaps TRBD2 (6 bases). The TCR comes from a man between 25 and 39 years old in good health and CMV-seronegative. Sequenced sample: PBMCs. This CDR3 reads CASSPPAGPYNEQFF. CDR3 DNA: TGTGCCAGCTCACCACCAGCGGGCCCTTACAATGAGCAGTTCTTC. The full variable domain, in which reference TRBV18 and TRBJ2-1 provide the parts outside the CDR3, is NAGVMQNPRHLVRRRGQEARLRCSPMKGHSHVYWYRQLPEEGLKFMVYLQKENIIDESGMPKERFSAEFPKEGPSILRIQQVVRGDSAAYFCASSPPAGPYNEQFFGPGTRLTVL.